This T cell receptor (beta chain) was sequenced in a study of siplizumab effects on memory and regulatory T cells. Overall study findings and caveats: Apparently more diverse than memory cells, naive T cells also seemed major alloresponse contributors. Alloreactive sequences whose origin lay in unstimulated CD4+ memory cells were significantly reduced by siplizumab. Confirmation was lacking for the suppressive function of proliferating Tregs derived from siplizumab cultures. Many proliferating CD4+ or CD8+ clones remained unclassified. Roughly 75-96% of them could not be assigned either a naive or a memory phenotype.

TCRdb's table, derived via immunoSEQ multiplex PCR, lists solely in-frame clones and lacks some. In the table there are 100,000 to 120,000 clones, 93% of which are singletons. The CDR3 totals 16 residues. Germline V gene data show CDR1 as SEHNR and CDR2 as FQNEAQ (reference sequence). With 5 bases removed from V and 5 bases from J, the gap between germline ends came to 18 bases. A note on this clone: Its target is unknown.

The specimen was CD4+ T cells sorted from blood. The V call is TRBV7-9, the J call TRBJ2-2; a weak D match, TRBD1 (7 bases). This clonotype was obtained from a human donor in good health. CDR3 DNA sequence: TGTGCCAGCAGCCCCCCTGGCCAGGGGGGAACCGGGGAGCTGTTTTTT. As protein: CASSPPGQGGTGELFF.